This TCR beta chain was sequenced during a study of blood T cell repertoires in COVID-19. For the study at large: Collection of acute and convalescent COVID-19 samples took place in the United States, Italy and Spain. PBMCs, B-cell-depleted T cells, or T cells were the source of the cDNA or gDNA that made up the material.

Authors' data handling: Estimated nucleated cell counts came from reference gene primer amplification. TCRdb's table, derived via immunoSEQ multiplex PCR, lists solely in-frame clones and lacks some. Clone size and V and J calls were adopted from that table, with D and trimming inferred from the DNA. This table has roughly 120,000 clones, 80% to 90% appearing once. Sequencing input: peripheral blood. This receptor was obtained from a woman in her forties or fifties with active or convalescent COVID-19.

In DNA form, the CDR3 reads TGTGCCAGCAGCCAAGGGAGTATCGGATACGAGCAGTACTTC. This encodes CASSQGSIGYEQYF. V usage is TRBV5-6 and J usage is TRBJ2-7, with a weak D call TRBD2 (5 bases). This CDR3 comprises 14 residues. Trimming removed 4 bases from V and 4 bases from J, with 15 bases in between. Germline-derived CDR1 and CDR2 are SGHDT and YYEEEE.